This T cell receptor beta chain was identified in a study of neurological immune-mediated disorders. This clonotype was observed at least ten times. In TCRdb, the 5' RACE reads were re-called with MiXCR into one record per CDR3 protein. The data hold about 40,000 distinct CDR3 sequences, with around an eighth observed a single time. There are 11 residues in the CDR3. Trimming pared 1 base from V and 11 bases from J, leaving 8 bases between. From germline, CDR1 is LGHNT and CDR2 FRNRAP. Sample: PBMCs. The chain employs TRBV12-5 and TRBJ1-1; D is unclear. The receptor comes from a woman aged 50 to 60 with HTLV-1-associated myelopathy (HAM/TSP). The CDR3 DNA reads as TGTGCTAGTGGTTTGGAGACGGACGCTTTCTTT. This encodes CASGLETDAFF.